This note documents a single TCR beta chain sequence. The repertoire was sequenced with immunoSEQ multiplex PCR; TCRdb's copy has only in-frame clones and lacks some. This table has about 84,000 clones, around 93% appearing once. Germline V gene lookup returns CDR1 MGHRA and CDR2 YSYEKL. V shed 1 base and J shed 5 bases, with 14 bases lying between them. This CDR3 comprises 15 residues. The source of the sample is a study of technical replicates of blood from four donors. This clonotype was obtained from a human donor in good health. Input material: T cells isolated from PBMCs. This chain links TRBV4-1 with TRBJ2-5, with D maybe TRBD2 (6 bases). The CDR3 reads CASSQGPAEGETQYF. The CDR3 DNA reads TGCGCCAGCAGCCAAGGACCGGCGGAGGGTGAGACCCAGTACTTC.